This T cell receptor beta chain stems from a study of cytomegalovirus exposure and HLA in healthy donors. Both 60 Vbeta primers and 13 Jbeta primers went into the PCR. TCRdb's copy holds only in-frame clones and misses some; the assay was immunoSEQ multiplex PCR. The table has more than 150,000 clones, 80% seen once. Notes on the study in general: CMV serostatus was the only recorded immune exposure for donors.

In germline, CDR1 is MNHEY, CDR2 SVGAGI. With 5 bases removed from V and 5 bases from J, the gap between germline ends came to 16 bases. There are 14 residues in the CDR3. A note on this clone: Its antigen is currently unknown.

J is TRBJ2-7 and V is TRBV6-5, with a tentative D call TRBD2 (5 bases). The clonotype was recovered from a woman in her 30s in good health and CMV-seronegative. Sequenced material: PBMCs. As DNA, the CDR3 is TGTGCCAGCAGTCATGGCCGGGAATTAGACGAGCAGTACTTC. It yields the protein CASSHGRELDEQYF.